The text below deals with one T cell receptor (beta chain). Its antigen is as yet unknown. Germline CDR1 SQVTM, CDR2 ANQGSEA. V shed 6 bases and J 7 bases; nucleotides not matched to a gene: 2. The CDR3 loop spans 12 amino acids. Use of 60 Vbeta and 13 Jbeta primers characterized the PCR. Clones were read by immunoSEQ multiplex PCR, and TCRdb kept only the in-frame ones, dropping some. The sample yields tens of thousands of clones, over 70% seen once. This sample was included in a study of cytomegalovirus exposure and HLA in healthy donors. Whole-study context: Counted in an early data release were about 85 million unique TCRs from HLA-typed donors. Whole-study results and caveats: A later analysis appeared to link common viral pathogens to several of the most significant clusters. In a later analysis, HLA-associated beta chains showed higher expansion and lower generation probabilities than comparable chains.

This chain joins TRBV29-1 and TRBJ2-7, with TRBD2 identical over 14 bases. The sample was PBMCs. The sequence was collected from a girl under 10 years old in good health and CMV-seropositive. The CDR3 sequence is CSVGLAGEEQYF. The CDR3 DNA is TGCAGCGTGGGACTAGCGGGAGAAGAGCAGTACTTC.